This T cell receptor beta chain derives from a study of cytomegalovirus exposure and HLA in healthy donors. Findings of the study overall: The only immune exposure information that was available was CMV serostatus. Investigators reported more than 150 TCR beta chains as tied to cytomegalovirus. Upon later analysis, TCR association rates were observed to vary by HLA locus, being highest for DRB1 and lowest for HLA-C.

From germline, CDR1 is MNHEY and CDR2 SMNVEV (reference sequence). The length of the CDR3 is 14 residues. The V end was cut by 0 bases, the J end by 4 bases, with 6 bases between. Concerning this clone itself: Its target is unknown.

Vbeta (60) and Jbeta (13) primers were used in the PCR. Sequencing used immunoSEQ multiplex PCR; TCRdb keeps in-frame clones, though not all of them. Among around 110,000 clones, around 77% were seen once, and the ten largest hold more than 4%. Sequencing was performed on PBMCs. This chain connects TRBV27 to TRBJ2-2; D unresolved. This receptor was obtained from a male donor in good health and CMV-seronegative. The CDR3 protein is CASSLSRGTGELFF. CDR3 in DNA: TGTGCCAGCAGTTTATCACGAGGCACCGGGGAGCTGTTTTTT.